This T cell receptor beta chain was found in a study of blood T cell repertoires in COVID-19. Only in-frame clones appear in the TCRdb table, and some are missing; sequencing was by immunoSEQ multiplex PCR. The sample includes 200,000 to 250,000 clones, about 80% of them seen just once. Germline-derived CDR1 and CDR2 are MDHEN and SYDVKM. The CDR3 runs 13 residues. The ends were cut back, 6 bases at V and 6 bases at J, with 14 bases in the middle. Across over 20 US areas, participants ranged in age from about 18 to 90 years. Symptom resolution, clearance, or two negative PCRs marked donors in Cohort 3 as recovered.

This receptor was taken from a middle-aged man who had recovered from COVID-19. V and J are TRBV28 and TRBJ1-2; D is perhaps TRBD1 (5 bases). Material: PBMCs or T cells enriched from blood (not recorded which). CDR3 DNA sequence: TGTGCCAGCAGCTCGGGCGCCAGGGATGGCTACACCTTC. This sequence encodes CASSSGARDGYTF.